A single sample gave rise to the 26 T cell receptor beta chains below, sequenced in a study of CD8 T cells in ankylosing spondylitis. TCRdb re-derived calls from the 5' RACE reads in MiXCR, one entry per CDR3 protein. There are about 140,000 distinct CDR3 sequences in the sample; roughly 8.4% occur only once, and about 7.1% lies in the top ten. Sequencing was performed on synovial fluid, either unsorted or a sorted T cell fraction (not recorded which). These receptors all come from a male donor with ankylosing spondylitis.

The sample holds many counts of this clonotype. The rearrangement links TRBV7-9 to TRBJ2-5; 12 bases agree with TRBD2. The CDR3 has 18 amino acids. V was clipped by 5 bases and J by 1 base; unmatched bases: 11. Per germline, CDR1 SEHNR and CDR2 FQNEAQ (reference sequence). CDR3 loop: CASSPRTSGVRPQETQYF. CDR3 sequence (DNA): TGTGCCAGCAGCCCGAGGACTAGCGGGGTACGCCCCCAAGAGACCCAGTACTTC. Full variable domain (remainder filled in from reference TRBV7-9 and TRBJ2-5): DTGVSQNPRHKITKRGQNVTFRCDPISEHNRLYWYRQTLGQGPEFLTYFQNEAQLEKSRLLSDRFSAERPKGSFSTLEIQRTEQGDSAMYLCASSPRTSGVRPQETQYFGPGTRLLVL.

This clonotype occurred a few times. The genes are TRBV5-4 and TRBJ2-2; TRBD1 agrees at 8 bases. Trimming cost V 0 bases and J 6 bases; bases outside gene matches: 4. CDR1 and CDR2 (germline): SGHNT, YYREEE (reference sequence). The CDR3 is 15 amino acids. The CDR3 region is CASSLAGGGSGELFF. Here the CDR3 DNA reads TGTGCCAGCAGCTTGGCAGGGGGCGGTTCCGGGGAGCTGTTTTTT.

This clonotype was seen only a few times. The chain uses TRBV4-3 and TRBJ1-2; D not certain. V was cut by 3 bases and J by 1 base, with 9 bases left in between. The CDR3 length is 14 residues. Germline V gives CDR1 LGHNA, CDR2 YSLEER. CDR3 coding DNA: TGCGCCAGCAGCCAGGAACAAGTTAACTATGGCTACACCTTC. Protein: CASSQEQVNYGYTF.

This clonotype has more than one count but fewer than ten. In DNA, the CDR3 is TGTGCCAGCAGCCCCGACAGTTTCAATGAAAAACTGTTTTTT. Amino acids: CASSPDSFNEKLFF. The chain links TRBV7-9 to TRBJ1-4; perhaps TRBD1 as D (5 bases). The CDR3 covers 14 residues. V was clipped by 5 bases and J by 5 bases, with 12 bases between them. The germline V gene encodes CDR1 SEHNR and CDR2 FQNEAQ (reference sequence).

This clonotype was seen repeatedly, ten times or more. The CDR3: CASTLGTSSETQYF. The CDR3 DNA sequence: TGCGCCAGCACCCTAGGGACTAGCAGTGAGACCCAGTACTTC. V gene TRBV5-1 combines with J gene TRBJ2-5; 9 bases agree with TRBD2. The J segment lost 5 bases and the V segment lost 6 bases, leaving 8 bases of the junction unmatched. Looked up from germline, CDR1 is SGHRS and CDR2 is YFSETQ. The CDR3 covers 14 residues. Supplemented by reference TRBV5-1 and TRBJ2-5, the full variable domain reads KAGVTQTPRYLIKTRGQQVTLSCSPISGHRSVSWYQQTPGQGLQFLFEYFSETQRNKGNFPGRFSGRQFSNSRSEMNVSTLELGDSALYLCASTLGTSSETQYFGPGTRLLVL.

A few counts support this clonotype. This chain links TRBV11-2 with TRBJ2-7; D gene unclear. Germline-derived CDR1 and CDR2 are SGHAT and FQNNGV. The V and J ends lost 5 bases and 2 bases respectively, with 10 bases between them. The CDR3 is 13 amino acids. The CDR3 region has the DNA TGTGCCAGCAGCCCACCGGGCCCCTACGAGCAGTACTTC. Its translation: CASSPPGPYEQYF.

Ten or more counts support this clonotype. This sequence joins TRBV7-9 and TRBJ1-2; no clear D gene. CDR1 is SEHNR and CDR2 is FQNEAQ in the germline V gene (reference sequence). The CDR3 totals 14 residues. The germline V and J ends were trimmed by 4 bases and 8 bases, with 17 bases remaining between them. CDR3 in amino acids: CASSSQGPARGYTF. The DNA of the CDR3 is TGTGCCAGCAGCTCTCAAGGCCCGGCGCGGGGCTACACCTTC.

The chain links TRBV6-2 or TRBV6-3 to TRBJ1-1, with unresolved D. Germline assignment: CDR1 MNHEY and CDR2 SVGEGT. V shed 5 bases and J shed 3 bases, with 10 bases lying between them. CDR3 size: 13 residues. The CDR3 DNA follows: TGTGCCAGCAGTCCAGTCTGGGACACTGAAGCTTTCTTT. It encodes CASSPVWDTEAFF.

This clonotype was found many times. The chain couples TRBV5-1 to TRBJ2-3, with D possibly matching TRBD1 (6 bases). The V gene lost 4 bases and the J gene lost 4 bases, with 16 bases spanning the gap. The V gene's germline CDR1 is SGHRS and CDR2 YFSETQ. The CDR3 length is 15 residues. This chain's CDR3 is CASSGGPGVADTQYF. The CDR3 DNA follows: TGCGCCAGCAGCGGTGGGCCAGGGGTGGCAGATACGCAGTATTTT.

The chain employs TRBV6-5 and TRBJ1-5; 10 nucleotides line up with TRBD1. The J segment lost 5 bases and the V segment lost 0 bases, leaving 7 bases of the junction unmatched. Per the germline V gene, CDR1 is MNHEY and CDR2 is SVGAGI. This CDR3 spans 17 amino acids. This CDR3 reads CASSYSHPGQGDQPQHF. In DNA, the CDR3 is TGTGCCAGCAGTTACTCGCACCCCGGACAGGGGGATCAGCCCCAGCATTTT.

This clonotype was seen at least ten times. The chain uses TRBV19 and TRBJ1-1, with D perhaps TRBD1 (5 bases). The CDR3 extends over 13 amino acids. The V end lost 5 bases, the J end lost 5 bases, and 12 bases lay between the germline ends. The germline CDR1 and CDR2 sequences are LNHDA and SQIVND (reference sequence). The CDR3 DNA sequence: TGTGCCAGTAGTCGGGGGGTAGAGACTGAAGCTTTCTTT. Translated, it gives CASSRGVETEAFF.

By frequency in the sample, this clonotype is medium-sized. The J gene is TRBJ2-1, the V gene TRBV9; 8 bases align to TRBD1. The germline gives CDR1 SGDLS, CDR2 YYNGEE. The V segment lost 4 bases and the J segment 10 bases; nucleotides outside the gene matches: 16. The CDR3 runs to 16 residues. CDR3: CASSLRTGTGSGEQFF. CDR3 in DNA: TGTGCCAGCAGCTTAAGGACCGGGACAGGTTCTGGGGAGCAGTTCTTC.

The CDR3 region has the DNA TGTGCCAGCAGTCACGGGCTAGCGGTATACAATGAGCAGTTCTTC. Translated: CASSHGLAVYNEQFF. The chain carries TRBV6-2 or TRBV6-3 and TRBJ2-1; 7 bases match TRBD2. The CDR3 runs 15 residues. Germline V gives CDR1 MNHEY, CDR2 SVGEGT. The junction had 8 bases not matched to a gene; V was cut back by 5 bases and J by 4 bases.

This clonotype was detected many times. The genes are TRBV7-6 and TRBJ2-1, with D unresolved. This CDR3 comprises 13 residues. The V gene's germline CDR1 is SGHVS and CDR2 FNYEAQ. V was shortened by 3 bases and J by 3 bases, with 6 bases between the two germline ends. CDR3 amino acids: CASSFNDYNEQFF. Written as DNA, the CDR3 is TGTGCCAGCAGCTTCAACGACTACAATGAGCAGTTCTTC.

V gene TRBV20-1 combines with J gene TRBJ1-1, with TRBD1 matching over 10 bases. This CDR3 is 14 amino acids long. Trimming at V came to 3 bases and at J to 1 base, leaving 2 bases not matched to a gene. Looked up from germline, CDR1 is DFQATT and CDR2 is SNEGSKA (reference sequence). CDR3 protein: CSASGQGGNTEAFF. CDR3 DNA: TGCAGTGCTAGTGGACAGGGGGGGAACACTGAAGCTTTCTTT.

The chain joins TRBV20-1 to TRBJ1-6; D not resolved. Trimming removed 4 bases at V and 3 bases at J, with 10 bases between. Germline V gene data show CDR1 as DFQATT and CDR2 as SNEGSKA (reference sequence). The CDR3 is 14 amino acids. The CDR3 here is CSAMEINYNSPLHF. In DNA, the CDR3 is TGCAGTGCTATGGAGATTAACTATAATTCACCCCTCCACTTT.

This clonotype was seen ten or more times. The chain couples TRBV6-2 or TRBV6-3 to TRBJ1-1, with D unclear. Germline-derived CDR1 and CDR2 are MNHEY and SVGEGT. The CDR3 consists of 15 residues. V was shortened by 4 bases and J by 3 bases, with 15 bases between the two germline ends. For the CDR3, the DNA is TGTGCCAGCAGTTCCCACGGCTTCGTGCACACTGAAGCTTTCTTT. Its translation: CASSSHGFVHTEAFF.

The table lists this clonotype with a few counts. This chain connects TRBV5-1 to TRBJ2-1; D remains ambiguous. The CDR3 is made up of 14 amino acids. V shed 5 bases and J shed 5 bases, with 14 bases lying between them. Germline lookup yields CDR1 SGHRS and CDR2 YFSETQ. The CDR3 DNA is TGCGCCAGCAGAGCCCGCGCCTTGAACAATGAGCAGTTCTTC. Its translation: CASRARALNNEQFF.

This clonotype was detected many times. This chain connects TRBV27 to TRBJ2-7; no definite D call. V shed 5 bases and J shed 0 bases, with 14 bases lying between them. From germline, CDR1 is MNHEY and CDR2 SMNVEV (reference sequence). There are 15 residues in the CDR3. The DNA of the CDR3 is TGTGCCAGCAGTCCCCTAAGCACTTACTCCTACGAGCAGTACTTC. Protein: CASSPLSTYSYEQYF.

This clonotype occurred a few times. This chain uses TRBV6-2 or TRBV6-3 with TRBJ2-7, with a possible D match to TRBD2 (6 bases). Trimming pared 0 bases from V and 3 bases from J, leaving 12 bases between. From germline, CDR1 is MNHEY and CDR2 SVGEGT. The CDR3 covers 15 residues. As DNA, the CDR3 is TGTGCCAGCAGTTACTCCGGGACTCCAATCTACGAGCAGTACTTC. Translating it yields CASSYSGTPIYEQYF.

This clonotype was picked up many times. The gene calls are TRBV12-3 or TRBV12-4 and TRBJ1-2, with TRBD1 as a possible D gene (6 bases). This CDR3 contains 14 residues. V lost 5 bases and J 7 bases, leaving 17 bases between the germline ends. CDR3 nucleotide sequence: TGTGCCAGCAGTCCCCGGGGGCAGGGTGGTGGCTACACCTTC. It encodes CASSPRGQGGGYTF.

The rearrangement uses TRBV10-2 and TRBJ2-1; TRBD2 agrees at 13 bases. With 2 bases clipped from V and 8 bases from J, the junction kept 0 bases outside the gene matches. The CDR3 is made up of 14 amino acids. Germline assignment: CDR1 WSHSY and CDR2 SAAADI. The CDR3 nucleotides are TGCGCCAGCAGTGAGGGACTAGCGGGGGATGAGCAGTTCTTC. Its translation is CASSEGLAGDEQFF.

This clonotype has a handful of counts. The chain has TRBV10-3 and TRBJ2-5, with 8 bases lining up with TRBD2. J gave up 4 bases and V 7 bases, and 8 bases lay outside the gene matches. Germline V gene data show CDR1 as ENHRY and CDR2 as SYGVKD. The CDR3 loop spans 14 amino acids. The CDR3 DNA follows: TGTGCCATCATGTCCGGGAGGGATGGAGAGACCCAGTACTTC. Translated, it gives CAIMSGRDGETQYF.

This clonotype was counted ten times or more. The chain links TRBV10-3 to TRBJ2-7; D uncertain. Between the trimmed V and J ends, which lost 3 bases and 0 bases, there was a span of 15 bases. Per germline, CDR1 ENHRY and CDR2 SYGVKD. This CDR3 is 16 amino acids long. Here the CDR3 DNA reads TGTGCCATCAGTGAAGGACCGACGTTCAGCTCCTACGAGCAGTACTTC. It yields the protein CAISEGPTFSSYEQYF.

This clonotype was found many times. This chain links TRBV27 with TRBJ1-5, with D hard to call. Germline lookup yields CDR1 MNHEY and CDR2 SMNVEV (reference sequence). V shed 5 bases and J shed 7 bases, with 18 bases lying between them. CDR3 length equals 15 residues. This CDR3 is CASSRGPFWRQPQHF. The CDR3 nucleotides are TGTGCCAGCAGTAGAGGGCCTTTTTGGCGGCAGCCCCAGCATTTT.

This clonotype was observed a handful of times. The chain recombines TRBV20-1 with TRBJ2-7; 11 bases match TRBD2. Germline-derived CDR1 and CDR2 are DFQATT and SNEGSKA (reference sequence). The CDR3 loop spans 16 amino acids. The J segment lost 3 bases and the V segment lost 3 bases, leaving 10 bases of the junction unmatched. CDR3 sequence reads: CSASLGLAGSDYEQYF. Written as DNA, the CDR3 is TGCAGTGCTAGTCTTGGACTAGCGGGCTCAGACTACGAGCAGTACTTC.